These 8 T cell receptor beta chains were all obtained from the same sample, sequenced in a study of cytomegalovirus exposure and HLA in healthy donors. With 60 Vbeta and 13 Jbeta primers, the PCR was carried out. Some clones are missing from TCRdb's copy, which holds only in-frame ones; the method was immunoSEQ multiplex PCR. The profile shows about 36,000 clones, approximately 74% of them singletons. The sample was PBMCs. Receptors were obtained from a young man in good health and CMV-seronegative.

V gene TRBV5-4 combines with J gene TRBJ2-2; 8 bases are a match to TRBD1. The germline gives CDR1 SGHNT, CDR2 YYREEE (reference sequence). The J segment lost 4 bases and the V segment lost 4 bases, leaving 9 bases of the junction unmatched. The CDR3 length is 16 residues. CDR3 nucleotides: TGTGCCAGCAGCGCCCCGGACAGGGCCATCACCGGGGAGCTGTTTTTT. Encoded protein: CASSAPDRAITGELFF.

CDR3 sequence: CASSPPGGEGQPQHF. The CDR3 region has the DNA TGTGCCAGCTCACCACCGGGCGGGGAAGGCCAGCCCCAGCATTTT. The J gene is TRBJ1-5, the V gene TRBV18; D gene uncertain. V lost 0 bases, J lost 7 bases, and 13 bases lay in between. This CDR3 is 15 amino acids long. In germline, CDR1 is KGHSH, CDR2 LQKENI.

The rearrangement joins TRBV6-5 to TRBJ2-1; tentatively, D is TRBD1 (6 bases). The CDR3 sequence is 16 residues long. Germline V gives CDR1 MNHEY, CDR2 SVGAGI. Trimming removed 3 bases from V and 5 bases from J, with 17 bases in between. The CDR3 reads CASSYRGPGVNNEQFF. In DNA form, the CDR3 reads TGTGCCAGCAGTTATCGCGGGCCAGGGGTAAACAATGAGCAGTTCTTC.

The chain carries TRBV7-8 and TRBJ2-1, with 7 bases that match TRBD2. CDR3 length: 16 amino acids. The V segment lost 1 base and the J segment 7 bases; nucleotides outside the gene matches: 10. Germline-derived CDR1 and CDR2 are SGHVS and FQNEAQ. This CDR3 reads CASSLERLQRENEQFF. CDR3 sequence (DNA): TGTGCCAGCAGCTTAGAGCGGCTCCAGCGGGAAAATGAGCAGTTCTTC.

The chain recombines TRBV6-1 with TRBJ2-5, with a weak D call TRBD2 (5 bases). This CDR3 comprises 13 residues. The germline V gene has CDR1 MNHNS and CDR2 SASEGT. V dropped 1 base and J dropped 4 bases, with 7 bases sitting between them. The CDR3 DNA sequence: TGTGCCAGCAGTGAAGGGCTAGCAGAGACCCAGTACTTC. It codes for CASSEGLAETQYF.

In its sample, this clone was seen a few times. The DNA for the CDR3 is TGTGCCAGCAGCTCACAGGGATATTGGGACGAGCAGTACTTC. Translation: CASSSQGYWDEQYF. V gene TRBV5-5 combines with J gene TRBJ2-7; D might be TRBD1 (6 bases). This CDR3 has 14 amino acids. Germline assignment: CDR1 SGHKS and CDR2 YYEKEE (reference sequence). V gave up 3 bases and J gave up 5 bases, with 15 bases separating them. The full variable domain, with the rest looked up from reference TRBV5-5 and TRBJ2-7, is DAGVTQSPTHLIKTRGQQVTLRCSPISGHKSVSWYQQVLGQGPQFIFQYYEKEERGRGNFPDRFSARQFPNYSSELNVNALLLGDSALYLCASSSQGYWDEQYFGPGTRLTVT.

V gene TRBV6-5 combines with J gene TRBJ2-5, with TRBD2 identical over 9 bases. The CDR3 is 15 amino acids. Trimming took 5 bases from V and 5 from J; bases not matched to a gene: 9. CDR1 is MNHEY, CDR2 SVGAGI, per germline. CDR3 residues: CASSRTPREGETQYF. The CDR3 nucleotides read TGTGCCAGCAGTCGAACGCCGCGGGAGGGTGAGACCCAGTACTTC.

The chain couples TRBV6-6 to TRBJ2-3; 8 positions agree with TRBD1. Germline V gene data show CDR1 as MNHNY and CDR2 as SVGAGI (reference sequence). This CDR3 has 16 amino acids. The V segment lost 3 bases and the J segment 4 bases; nucleotides outside the gene matches: 9. The CDR3 DNA follows: TGTGCCAGCAGTTATTCTGACAGGGGCAAGCCAGATACGCAGTATTTT. This translates into CASSYSDRGKPDTQYF.